This TCR beta chain was observed in a study of blood T cell repertoires in COVID-19. Study context: Donors in the United States, Italy and Spain gave samples during acute or convalescent COVID-19. Nucleic acid was either cDNA or gDNA, and it came from T cells, B-cell-depleted T cells, or PBMCs.

Study processing details: Amplification of reference gene primers provided the estimated nucleated cell counts. Sequenced by immunoSEQ multiplex PCR; TCRdb stores in-frame clones only, minus some. V and J calls and clone size come straight from that table; D and trimming were deduced from the DNA. The sample includes around 90,000 clones, around 88% seen only once; the top ten take 2.1%. The length of the CDR3 is 15 residues. Germline loops: CDR1 SGHDT, CDR2 YYEEEE. V was pared by 3 bases and J by 5 bases, with 8 bases of the junction left unmatched. Seattle's enrolled individuals joined amid active infection and were then monitored longitudinally.

The chain has TRBV5-6 and TRBJ2-5; 9 bases match TRBD2. Sequencing used peripheral blood. The receptor was isolated from a man between 45 and 60 years old with COVID-19, enrolled during active disease. This chain's CDR3 is CASSSKRGAHETQYF. CDR3 sequence (DNA): TGTGCCAGCAGCTCGAAGCGGGGGGCTCATGAGACCCAGTACTTC.